The sequence of this T cell receptor beta chain was determined in a study of beta chain features in type 1 diabetes. This clone was counted between two and nine times. Germline CDR1 reads SGHDN; CDR2 reads FVKESK. This CDR3 is 16 amino acids long. The V end was cut by 1 base, the J end by 0 bases, with 13 bases between. The isolated RNA, all of it, was reverse transcribed, so expressed TCRB transcripts were what got sequenced. Here immunoSEQ multiplex PCR was the method, and the copy in TCRdb shows in-frame clones only, minus some. The sample consists of about 410,000 clones, approximately 14% of them appearing once.

Sequenced sample: naive CD4+ T cells from blood. The gene calls are TRBV14 and TRBJ2-7; D is undetermined. The sequence was obtained from a man aged 25 to 40 in good health. CDR3 residues: CASSQVLGRSSYEQYF. Here the CDR3 DNA reads TGTGCCAGCAGCCAAGTCCTAGGGCGGAGCTCCTACGAGCAGTACTTC.